Presented here are 9 T cell receptor beta chains from one specimen sequenced in a study of T-cell reconstitution after alpha-beta-depleted transplantation in children. For TCRbeta, the library was prepared with unique molecular identifiers. TCRdb re-called the PCR reads through MiXCR, storing one row per CDR3 protein. The top ten clones hold about 0.79% of a sample with roughly 670,000 distinct CDR3 sequences, around 13% of them seen once. The source material was PBMCs, sampled before TCRalphabeta/CD19-depleted stem cell transplant. These receptors all stem from a girl aged 2 to 9 with congenital amegakaryocytic thrombocytopenia, due to receive a stem cell transplant.

This clonotype was observed a single time. This chain links TRBV5-5 with TRBJ2-3; 10 bases match TRBD2. CDR3 length equals 15 residues. From germline, CDR1 is SGHKS and CDR2 YYEKEE (reference sequence). Trimming cost V 5 bases and J 5 bases; bases outside gene matches: 8. CDR3 coding DNA: TGTGCCAGCAGGTTGTGGACTAGCGGCGGAGATACGCAGTATTTT. Its translation: CASRLWTSGGDTQYF.

This clonotype was detected ten times or more. The V gene is TRBV20-1, the J gene TRBJ2-7; D remains ambiguous. The CDR3 covers 17 residues. Germline loops: CDR1 DFQATT, CDR2 SNEGSKA (reference sequence). The V end lost 1 base, the J end lost 0 bases, and 19 bases lay between the germline ends. In DNA form, the CDR3 reads TGCAGTGCTAGAGGATACGAGTTTGGCGGTAGCTCCTACGAGCAGTACTTC. It codes for CSARGYEFGGSSYEQYF.

The sample holds many counts of this clonotype. This rearrangement joins TRBV9 to TRBJ1-2; D may be TRBD1 (5 bases). From germline, CDR1 is SGDLS and CDR2 YYNGEE. With 3 bases removed from V and 1 base from J, the gap between germline ends came to 10 bases. This CDR3 contains 14 residues. The CDR3 protein is CASSGGRINYGYTF. CDR3 DNA sequence: TGTGCCAGCAGCGGGGGACGGATTAACTATGGCTACACCTTC.

The V call is TRBV20-1, the J call TRBJ2-3, with 7 bases identical to TRBD2. With 2 bases clipped from V and 0 bases from J, the junction kept 8 bases outside the gene matches. This CDR3 comprises 16 residues. Germline V gene data show CDR1 as DFQATT and CDR2 as SNEGSKA (reference sequence). As DNA, the CDR3 is TGCAGTGCTAGACCTATGAGCGGGGCTAGCACAGATACGCAGTATTTT. Residues: CSARPMSGASTDTQYF.

As regards this clonotype: Since a much larger clone is just one base distant, this may be a read error. This chain joins TRBV20-1 and TRBJ2-7; the D call may be TRBD1 or TRBD2 (6 bases each). CDR1 and CDR2 from the germline V gene are DFQATT and SNEGSKA (reference sequence). The CDR3 extends over 14 amino acids. CDR3 in DNA: TGCGGTGCTAGAGATCAGAGGGGGGTAATCGAGCAGTACTTC. This encodes CGARDQRGVIEQYF.

The chain combines TRBV20-1 with TRBJ1-1; tentative D call: TRBD1 (6 bases). Germline V gene sequence: CDR1 DFQATT, CDR2 SNEGSKA (reference sequence). The V and J ends lost 1 base and 4 bases respectively, with 13 bases between them. The CDR3 consists of 14 residues. As DNA, the CDR3 is TGCAGTGCTAGAGGGGGGGCGCTGGGCACTGAAGCTTTCTTT. This sequence encodes CSARGGALGTEAFF.

In this sample, this clonotype turned up a few times. This chain links TRBV5-5 with TRBJ2-5, with D hard to call. The V and J ends lost 1 base and 1 base respectively, with 5 bases between them. The CDR3 extends over 13 amino acids. Per the germline V gene, CDR1 is SGHKS and CDR2 is YYEKEE (reference sequence). CDR3 in amino acids: CASSLYGQETQYF. CDR3 coding DNA: TGTGCCAGCAGCTTGTACGGCCAAGAGACCCAGTACTTC.

This clonotype was detected many times. The V gene is TRBV5-1, the J gene TRBJ2-1; D perhaps matches TRBD2 (6 bases). The CDR3 consists of 13 residues. Germline V lookup: CDR1 SGHRS, CDR2 YFSETQ. V gave up 3 bases and J gave up 8 bases, with 12 bases separating them. CDR3 amino acids: CASSSLAGDEQFF. The CDR3 DNA is TGCGCCAGCAGCTCACTAGCCGGCGATGAGCAGTTCTTC. Full variable domain (remainder filled in from reference TRBV5-1 and TRBJ2-1): KAGVTQTPRYLIKTRGQQVTLSCSPISGHRSVSWYQQTPGQGLQFLFEYFSETQRNKGNFPGRFSGRQFSNSRSEMNVSTLELGDSALYLCASSSLAGDEQFFGPGTRLTVL.

J is TRBJ2-3 and V is TRBV12-5; 11 bases align to TRBD2. The CDR3 loop spans 18 amino acids. V lost 6 bases to trimming and J lost 2 bases; unmatched junction nucleotides: 13. Germline lookup yields CDR1 LGHNT and CDR2 FRNRAP. The CDR3 spells CASGTTGTSGALTDTQYF. For the CDR3, the DNA is TGTGCTAGTGGAACCACCGGGACTAGCGGAGCCCTCACAGATACGCAGTATTTT.